These T cell receptor beta chains were read from a single sample in a study of blood T cell repertoires in COVID-19. Sequencing was performed with immunoSEQ multiplex PCR; in TCRdb, only in-frame clones are kept and a portion is missing. This table holds under 75,000 clones, 87% found once. The specimen sequenced was peripheral blood. Source of these receptors: a woman aged 18-35 years with acute or convalescent COVID-19. Both conserved end residues are part of each CDR3. The order of the fields is J gene, clone size, D gene, CDR3 length, V gene, CDR3 DNA, CDR3 protein. A D gene is named only where the DNA matches it firmly. Where a row states a size, it is once, few, many or the class of an expanded clone; other rows omit it.

j_gene: TRBJ2-2; abundance: .; d_gene: .; len: 13; v_gene: TRBV30; CDR3nt: TGTGCCTGGAGTGCAGGATTAACCGGGGAGCTGTTTTTT; CDR3aa: CAWSAGLTGELFF
j_gene: TRBJ2-3; abundance: once; d_gene: TRBD2; len: 15; v_gene: TRBV11-2; CDR3nt: TGTGCCAGCAGCCCCCCCGGAGCGGGAGGAGATACGCAGTATTTT; CDR3aa: CASSPPGAGGDTQYF
j_gene: TRBJ2-7; abundance: few; d_gene: TRBD1; len: 14; v_gene: TRBV3-1/TRBV3-2; CDR3nt: TGTGCCAGCAGCCCGGGACAGATAACCTACGAGCAGTACTTC; CDR3aa: CASSPGQITYEQYF
j_gene: TRBJ2-7; abundance: .; d_gene: .; len: 13; v_gene: TRBV3-1/TRBV3-2; CDR3nt: TGTGCCAGCAGCCACACCGGGAATTCCGAGCAGTACTTC; CDR3aa: CASSHTGNSEQYF
j_gene: TRBJ1-1; abundance: .; d_gene: TRBD1; len: 13; v_gene: TRBV2; CDR3nt: TGTGCCAGGAGACAGGGAATGGGCACTGAAGCTTTCTTT; CDR3aa: CARRQGMGTEAFF
j_gene: TRBJ2-1; abundance: once; d_gene: TRBD2; len: 16; v_gene: TRBV19; CDR3nt: TGTGCCAGTAGTATGGCCGGGACTAGCGGGAAGTATGAGCAGTTCTTC; CDR3aa: CASSMAGTSGKYEQFF
j_gene: TRBJ2-7; abundance: .; d_gene: .; len: 11; v_gene: TRBV6-5; CDR3nt: TGTGCCAGCAGTCAAAAATACGAGCAGTACTTC; CDR3aa: CASSQKYEQYF
j_gene: TRBJ1-1; abundance: .; d_gene: .; len: 12; v_gene: TRBV19; CDR3nt: TGTGCCAGTAGTCCCGGACAGTTTGAAGCTTTCTTT; CDR3aa: CASSPGQFEAFF
j_gene: TRBJ2-1; abundance: .; d_gene: TRBD2; len: 18; v_gene: TRBV3-1/TRBV3-2; CDR3nt: TGTGCCAGCAGCCCCGGACTAGCGGGGGGCCCCTTTTACAATGAGCAGTTCTTC; CDR3aa: CASSPGLAGGPFYNEQFF
j_gene: TRBJ1-2; abundance: .; d_gene: .; len: 12; v_gene: TRBV12-3/TRBV12-4; CDR3nt: TGTGCCAGCAGACAGGGACATCGTGGCTACACCTTC; CDR3aa: CASRQGHRGYTF
j_gene: TRBJ1-2; abundance: .; d_gene: TRBD1; len: 14; v_gene: TRBV2; CDR3nt: TGTGCCAGCAGTCAACGGACAGGGGTTCGTGGCTACACCTTC; CDR3aa: CASSQRTGVRGYTF
j_gene: TRBJ1-3; abundance: once; d_gene: .; len: 13; v_gene: TRBV19; CDR3nt: TGTGCCAGTAGTGCGGCGATTAGAAACACCATATATTTT; CDR3aa: CASSAAIRNTIYF
j_gene: TRBJ2-3; abundance: .; d_gene: TRBD2; len: 16; v_gene: TRBV27; CDR3nt: TGTGCCAGCAGTCCACTAGCGGGAGTCATGACAGATACGCAGTATTTT; CDR3aa: CASSPLAGVMTDTQYF
j_gene: TRBJ2-3; abundance: .; d_gene: TRBD2; len: 15; v_gene: TRBV10-2; CDR3nt: TGCGCCAGCAGGTTAGCGGGAGAGTGGGCAGATACGCAGTATTTT; CDR3aa: CASRLAGEWADTQYF